This TCR beta chain was profiled in a study of blood T cell repertoires in COVID-19. Original analysis: Amplified reference gene primers provided the basis for estimating nucleated cell counts. Clones were sequenced by immunoSEQ multiplex PCR, and TCRdb holds only the in-frame ones, with some missing. V and J calls plus clone size are reproduced from that table; the DNA served to infer D and trimming. This sample has approximately 240,000 clones; approximately 81% occur once, and the top ten carry about a sixth. V dropped 4 bases and J dropped 4; count of bases not matched to a gene: 6. CDR1 and CDR2 from the germline V gene are SGHNT and YYREEE (reference sequence). CDR3 length: 15 amino acids.

Material: peripheral blood. The chain carries TRBV5-4 and TRBJ2-5; 11 bases line up with TRBD2. This TCR was sampled from a woman of 80 years or more with active or convalescent COVID-19. CDR3 coding DNA: TGTGCCAGCAGCCGTAGCGGGGGGGCCGGAGAGACCCAGTACTTC. Translated, it gives CASSRSGGAGETQYF.